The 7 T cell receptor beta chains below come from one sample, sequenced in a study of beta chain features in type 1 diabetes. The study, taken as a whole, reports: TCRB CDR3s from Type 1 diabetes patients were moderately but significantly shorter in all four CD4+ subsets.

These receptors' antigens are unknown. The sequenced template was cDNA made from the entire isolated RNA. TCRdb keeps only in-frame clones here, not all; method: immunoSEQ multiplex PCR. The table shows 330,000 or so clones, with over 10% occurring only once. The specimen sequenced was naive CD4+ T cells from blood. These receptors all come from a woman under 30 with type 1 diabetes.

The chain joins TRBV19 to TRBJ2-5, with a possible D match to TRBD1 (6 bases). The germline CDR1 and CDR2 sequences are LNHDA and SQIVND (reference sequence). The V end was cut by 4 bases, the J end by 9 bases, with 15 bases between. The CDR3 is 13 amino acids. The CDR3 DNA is TGTGCCAGTAGTAGCCCCGCAGGGGCGCCCCAGTACTTC. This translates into CASSSPAGAPQYF.

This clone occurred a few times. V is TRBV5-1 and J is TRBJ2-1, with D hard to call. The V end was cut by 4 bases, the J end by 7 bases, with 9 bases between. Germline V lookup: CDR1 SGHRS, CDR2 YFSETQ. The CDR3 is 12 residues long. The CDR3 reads CASSAGWNEQFF. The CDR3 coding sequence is TGCGCCAGCAGCGCCGGGTGGAATGAGCAGTTCTTC. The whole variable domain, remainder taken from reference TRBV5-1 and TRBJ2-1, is KAGVTQTPRYLIKTRGQQVTLSCSPISGHRSVSWYQQTPGQGLQFLFEYFSETQRNKGNFPGRFSGRQFSNSRSEMNVSTLELGDSALYLCASSAGWNEQFFGPGTRLTVL.

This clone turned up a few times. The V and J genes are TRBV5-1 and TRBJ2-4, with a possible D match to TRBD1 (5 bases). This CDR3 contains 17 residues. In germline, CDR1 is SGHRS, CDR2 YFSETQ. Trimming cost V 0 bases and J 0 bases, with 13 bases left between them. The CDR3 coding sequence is TGCGCCAGCAGCTTGGAGGGGCAGGCGGTAGCCAAAAACATTCAGTACTTC. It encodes CASSLEGQAVAKNIQYF.

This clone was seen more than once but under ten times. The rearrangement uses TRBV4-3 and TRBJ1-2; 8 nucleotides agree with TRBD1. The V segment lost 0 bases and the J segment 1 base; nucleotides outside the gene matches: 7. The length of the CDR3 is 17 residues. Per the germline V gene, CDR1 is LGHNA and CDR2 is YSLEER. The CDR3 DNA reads TGCGCCAGCAGCCAAGATTTGGGGACAGGCGGTAACTATGGCTACACCTTC. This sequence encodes CASSQDLGTGGNYGYTF.

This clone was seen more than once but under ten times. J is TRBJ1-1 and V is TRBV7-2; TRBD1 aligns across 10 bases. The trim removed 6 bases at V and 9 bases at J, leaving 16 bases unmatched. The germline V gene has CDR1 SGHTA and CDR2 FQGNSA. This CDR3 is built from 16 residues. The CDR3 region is CASSTLDRGWDKKAFF. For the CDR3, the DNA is TGTGCCAGCAGTACCCTGGACAGGGGGTGGGACAAAAAAGCTTTCTTT. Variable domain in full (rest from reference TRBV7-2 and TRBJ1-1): GAGVSQSPSNKVTEKGKDVELRCDPISGHTALYWYRQSLGQGLEFLIYFQGNSAPDKSGLPSDRFSAERTGGSVSTLTIQRTQQEDSAVYLCASSTLDRGWDKKAFFGQGTRLTVV.

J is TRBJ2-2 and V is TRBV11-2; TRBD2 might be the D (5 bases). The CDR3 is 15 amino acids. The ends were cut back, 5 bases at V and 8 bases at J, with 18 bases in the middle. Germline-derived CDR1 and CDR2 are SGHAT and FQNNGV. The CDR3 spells CASSPRLSPGGELFF. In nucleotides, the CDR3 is TGTGCCAGCAGCCCCCGTCTGTCCCCGGGGGGGGAGCTGTTTTTT.

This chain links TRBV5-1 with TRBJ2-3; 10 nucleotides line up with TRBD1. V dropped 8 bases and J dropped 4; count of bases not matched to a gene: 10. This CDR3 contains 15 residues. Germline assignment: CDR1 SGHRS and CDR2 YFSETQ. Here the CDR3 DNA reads TGCGCCAGTCGTCTTAGCGGACAGGGGGCAGATACGCAGTATTTT. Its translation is CASRLSGQGADTQYF.